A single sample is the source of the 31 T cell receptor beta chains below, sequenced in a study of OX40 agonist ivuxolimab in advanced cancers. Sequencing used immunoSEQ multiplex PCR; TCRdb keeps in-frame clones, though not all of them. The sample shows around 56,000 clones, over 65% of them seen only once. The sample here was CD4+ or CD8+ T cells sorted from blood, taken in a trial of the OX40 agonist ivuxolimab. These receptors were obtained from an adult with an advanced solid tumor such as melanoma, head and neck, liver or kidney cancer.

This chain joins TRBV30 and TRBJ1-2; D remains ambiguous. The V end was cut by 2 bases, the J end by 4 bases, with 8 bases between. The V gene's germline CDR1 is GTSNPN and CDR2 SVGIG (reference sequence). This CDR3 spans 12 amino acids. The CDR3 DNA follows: TGTGCCTGGAGTACCGGAGGCTATGGCTACACCTTC. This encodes CAWSTGGYGYTF.

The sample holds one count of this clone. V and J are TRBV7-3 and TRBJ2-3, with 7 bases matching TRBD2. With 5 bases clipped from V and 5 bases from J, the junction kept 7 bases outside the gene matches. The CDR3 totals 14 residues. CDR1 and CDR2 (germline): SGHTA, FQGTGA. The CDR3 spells CASSKTGRVDTQYF. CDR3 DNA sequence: TGTGCCAGCAGCAAGACTGGGAGGGTAGATACGCAGTATTTT.

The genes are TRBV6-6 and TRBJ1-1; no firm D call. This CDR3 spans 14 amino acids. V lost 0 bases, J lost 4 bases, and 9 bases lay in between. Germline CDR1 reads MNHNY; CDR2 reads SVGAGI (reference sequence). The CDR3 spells CASSYSSGSTEAFF. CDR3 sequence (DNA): TGTGCCAGCAGTTACTCGTCGGGGAGCACTGAAGCTTTCTTT.

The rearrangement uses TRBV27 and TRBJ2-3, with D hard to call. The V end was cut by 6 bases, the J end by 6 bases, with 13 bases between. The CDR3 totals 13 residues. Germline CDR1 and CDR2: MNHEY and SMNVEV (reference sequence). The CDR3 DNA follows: TGTGCCAGCAGCCGAAAACTTGGGGATACGCAGTATTTT. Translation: CASSRKLGDTQYF.

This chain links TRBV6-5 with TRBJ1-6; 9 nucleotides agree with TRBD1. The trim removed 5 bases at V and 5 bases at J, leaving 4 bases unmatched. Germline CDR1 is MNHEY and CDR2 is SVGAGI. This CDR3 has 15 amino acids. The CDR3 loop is CASSGRQGDNSPLHF. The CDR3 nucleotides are TGTGCCAGCAGTGGCAGACAGGGGGATAATTCACCCCTCCACTTT.

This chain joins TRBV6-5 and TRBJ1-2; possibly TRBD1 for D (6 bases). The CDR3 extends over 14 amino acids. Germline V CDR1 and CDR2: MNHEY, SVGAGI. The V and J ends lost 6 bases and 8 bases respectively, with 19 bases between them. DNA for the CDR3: TGTGCCAGCAGGTCCCCCCCGCAGGGGAGCGGCTACACCTTC. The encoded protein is CASRSPPQGSGYTF.

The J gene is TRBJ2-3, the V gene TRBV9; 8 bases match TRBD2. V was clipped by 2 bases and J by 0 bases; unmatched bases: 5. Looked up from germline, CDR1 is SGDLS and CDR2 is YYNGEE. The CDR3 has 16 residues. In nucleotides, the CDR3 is TGTGCCAGCAGCGTCGCCGGCGGGGGGAGCACAGATACGCAGTATTTT. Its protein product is CASSVAGGGSTDTQYF.

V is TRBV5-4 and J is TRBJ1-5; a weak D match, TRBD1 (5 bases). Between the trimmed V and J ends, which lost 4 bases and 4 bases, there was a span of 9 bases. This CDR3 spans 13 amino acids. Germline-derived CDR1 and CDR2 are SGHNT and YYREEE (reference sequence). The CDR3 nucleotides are TGTGCCAGCAGCGGGGGTTTGAATCAGCCCCAGCATTTT. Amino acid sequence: CASSGGLNQPQHF.

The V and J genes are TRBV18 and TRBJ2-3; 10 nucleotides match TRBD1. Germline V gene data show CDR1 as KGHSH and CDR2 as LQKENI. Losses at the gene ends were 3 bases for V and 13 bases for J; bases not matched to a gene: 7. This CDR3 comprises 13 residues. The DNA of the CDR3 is TGTGCCAGCTCACCTTCTCAGACAGGGGGCGAGTATTTT. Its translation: CASSPSQTGGEYF.

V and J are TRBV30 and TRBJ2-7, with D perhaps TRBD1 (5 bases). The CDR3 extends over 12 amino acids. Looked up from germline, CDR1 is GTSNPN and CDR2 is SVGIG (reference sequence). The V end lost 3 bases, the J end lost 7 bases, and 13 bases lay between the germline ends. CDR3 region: CAWRADRTEQYF. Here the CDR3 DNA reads TGTGCCTGGAGGGCGGACCGGACAGAGCAGTACTTC.

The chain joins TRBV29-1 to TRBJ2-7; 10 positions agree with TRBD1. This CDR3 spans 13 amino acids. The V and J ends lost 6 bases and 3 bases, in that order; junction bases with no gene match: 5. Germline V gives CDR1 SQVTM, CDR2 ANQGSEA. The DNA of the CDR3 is TGCAGCGTCTCCCGGGACAGGGGCTACGAGCAGTACTTC. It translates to CSVSRDRGYEQYF.

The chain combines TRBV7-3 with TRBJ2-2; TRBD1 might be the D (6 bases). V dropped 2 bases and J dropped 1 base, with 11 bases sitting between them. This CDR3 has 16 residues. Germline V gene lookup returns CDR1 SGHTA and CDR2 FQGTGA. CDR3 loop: CASSLPGARNTGELFF. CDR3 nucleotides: TGTGCCAGCAGCTTACCAGGGGCTCGGAACACCGGGGAGCTGTTTTTT. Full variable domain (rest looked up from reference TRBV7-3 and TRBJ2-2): GAGVSQTPSNKVTEKGKYVELRCDPISGHTALYWYRQSLGQGPEFLIYFQGTGAADDSGLPNDRFFAVRPEGSVSTLKIQRTERGDSAVYLCASSLPGARNTGELFFGEGSRLTVL.

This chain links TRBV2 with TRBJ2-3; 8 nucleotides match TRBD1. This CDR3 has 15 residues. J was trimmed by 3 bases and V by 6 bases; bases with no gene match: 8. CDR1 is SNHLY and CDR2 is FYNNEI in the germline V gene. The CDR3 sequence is CASSLRGRGTDTQYF. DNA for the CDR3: TGTGCCAGCAGCCTCAGGGGGCGTGGGACAGATACGCAGTATTTT.

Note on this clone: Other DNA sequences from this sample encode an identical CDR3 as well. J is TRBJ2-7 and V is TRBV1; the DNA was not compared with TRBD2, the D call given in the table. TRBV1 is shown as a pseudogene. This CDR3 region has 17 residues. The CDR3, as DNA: TGCACCAGCAGCCAGGGACTAGCGGGAGGACGCTCCTACGAGCAGTACTTC. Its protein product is CTSSQGLAGGRSYEQYF.

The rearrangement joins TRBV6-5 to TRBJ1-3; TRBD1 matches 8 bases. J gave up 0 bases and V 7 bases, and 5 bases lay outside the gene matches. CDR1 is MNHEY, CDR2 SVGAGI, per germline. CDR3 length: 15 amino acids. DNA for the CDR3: TGTGCCAGCACCCTGACAGGGGCCTCTGGAAACACCATATATTTT. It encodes CASTLTGASGNTIYF.

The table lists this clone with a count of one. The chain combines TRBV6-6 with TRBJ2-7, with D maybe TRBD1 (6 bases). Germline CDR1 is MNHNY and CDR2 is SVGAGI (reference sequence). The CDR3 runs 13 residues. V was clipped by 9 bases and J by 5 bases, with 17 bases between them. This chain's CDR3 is CASSDRRRDEQYF. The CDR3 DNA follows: TGTGCCAGTTCCGACAGGCGCCGCGACGAGCAGTACTTC.

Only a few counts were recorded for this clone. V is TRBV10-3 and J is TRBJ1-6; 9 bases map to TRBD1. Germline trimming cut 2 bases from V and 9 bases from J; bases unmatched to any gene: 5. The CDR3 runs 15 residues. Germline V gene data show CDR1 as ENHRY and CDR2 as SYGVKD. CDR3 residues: CAISEGDRARSPLHF. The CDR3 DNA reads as TGTGCCATCAGTGAGGGGGACAGGGCTCGTTCACCCCTCCACTTT.

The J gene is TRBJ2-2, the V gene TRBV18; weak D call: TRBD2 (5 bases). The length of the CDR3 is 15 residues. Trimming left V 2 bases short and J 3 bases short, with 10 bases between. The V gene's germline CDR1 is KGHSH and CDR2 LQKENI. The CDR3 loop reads CASSPAWGDTGELFF. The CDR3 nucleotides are TGTGCCAGCTCACCAGCCTGGGGAGACACCGGGGAGCTGTTTTTT.

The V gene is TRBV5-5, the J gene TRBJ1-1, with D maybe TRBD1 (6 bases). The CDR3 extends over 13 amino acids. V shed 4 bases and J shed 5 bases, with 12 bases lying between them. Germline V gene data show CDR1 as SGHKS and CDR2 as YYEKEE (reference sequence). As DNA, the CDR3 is TGTGCCAGCAGCGGGGGCGACAGGACTGAAGCTTTCTTT. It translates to CASSGGDRTEAFF.

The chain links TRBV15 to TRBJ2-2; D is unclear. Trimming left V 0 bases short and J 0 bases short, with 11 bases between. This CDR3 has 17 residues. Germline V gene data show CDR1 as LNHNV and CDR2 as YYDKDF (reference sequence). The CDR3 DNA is TGTGCCACCAGCAGAGAGGGCGGATGGACGAACACCGGGGAGCTGTTTTTT. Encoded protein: CATSREGGWTNTGELFF. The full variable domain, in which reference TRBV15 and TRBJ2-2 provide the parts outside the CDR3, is DAMVIQNPRYQVTQFGKPVTLSCSQTLNHNVMYWYQQKSSQAPKLLFHYYDKDFNNEADTPDNFQSRRPNTSFCFLDIRSPGLGDTAMYLCATSREGGWTNTGELFFGEGSRLTVL.

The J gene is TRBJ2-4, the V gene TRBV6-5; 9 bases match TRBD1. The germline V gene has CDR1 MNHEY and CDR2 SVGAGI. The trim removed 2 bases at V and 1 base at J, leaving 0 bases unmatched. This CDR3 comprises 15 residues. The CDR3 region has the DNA TGTGCCAGCAGTTACGGACAGGGGGCCAAAAACATTCAGTACTTC. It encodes CASSYGQGAKNIQYF.

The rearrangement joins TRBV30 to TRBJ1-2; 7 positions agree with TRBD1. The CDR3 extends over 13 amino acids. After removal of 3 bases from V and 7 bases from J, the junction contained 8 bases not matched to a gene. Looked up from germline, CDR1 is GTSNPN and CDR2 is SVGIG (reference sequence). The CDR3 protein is CAWRQQGRSGYTF. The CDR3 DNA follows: TGTGCCTGGAGACAACAGGGGAGGAGTGGCTACACCTTC.

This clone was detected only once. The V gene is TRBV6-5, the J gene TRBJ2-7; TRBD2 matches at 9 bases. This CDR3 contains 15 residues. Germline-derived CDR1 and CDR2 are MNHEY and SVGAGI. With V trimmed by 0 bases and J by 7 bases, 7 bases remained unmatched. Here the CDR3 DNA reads TGTGCCAGCAGTTACTCTCGCGGGGGGGCCTGGGAGCAGTACTTC. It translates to CASSYSRGGAWEQYF.

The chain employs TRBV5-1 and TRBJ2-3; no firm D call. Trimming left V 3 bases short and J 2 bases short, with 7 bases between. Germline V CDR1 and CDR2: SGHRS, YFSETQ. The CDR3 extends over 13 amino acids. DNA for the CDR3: TGCGCCAGCAGCTGGACCACCACAGATACGCAGTATTTT. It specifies CASSWTTTDTQYF. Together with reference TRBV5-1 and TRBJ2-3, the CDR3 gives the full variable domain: KAGVTQTPRYLIKTRGQQVTLSCSPISGHRSVSWYQQTPGQGLQFLFEYFSETQRNKGNFPGRFSGRQFSNSRSEMNVSTLELGDSALYLCASSWTTTDTQYFGPGTRLTVL.

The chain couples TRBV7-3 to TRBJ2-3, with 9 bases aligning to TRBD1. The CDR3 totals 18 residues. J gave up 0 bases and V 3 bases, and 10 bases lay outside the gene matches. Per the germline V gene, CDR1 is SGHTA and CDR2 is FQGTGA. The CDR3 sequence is CASSLTGTGLFSTDTQYF. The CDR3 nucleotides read TGTGCCAGCAGCTTGACTGGGACAGGGCTTTTTAGCACAGATACGCAGTATTTT.

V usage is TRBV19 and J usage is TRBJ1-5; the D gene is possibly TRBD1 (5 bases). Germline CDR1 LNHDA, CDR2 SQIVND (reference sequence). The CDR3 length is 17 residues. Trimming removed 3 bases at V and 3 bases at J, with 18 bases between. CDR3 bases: TGTGCCAGTAGTATCTGGTGGGGCAGGTCTCTCAATCAGCCCCAGCATTTT. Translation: CASSIWWGRSLNQPQHF.

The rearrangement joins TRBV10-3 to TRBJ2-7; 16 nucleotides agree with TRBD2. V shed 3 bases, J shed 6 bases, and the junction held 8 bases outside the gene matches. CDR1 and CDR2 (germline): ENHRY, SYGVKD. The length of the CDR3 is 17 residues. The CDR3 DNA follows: TGTGCCATCAGTGATGGGACTAGCGGGAGGGCCTGGGGCGAGCAGTACTTC. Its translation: CAISDGTSGRAWGEQYF.

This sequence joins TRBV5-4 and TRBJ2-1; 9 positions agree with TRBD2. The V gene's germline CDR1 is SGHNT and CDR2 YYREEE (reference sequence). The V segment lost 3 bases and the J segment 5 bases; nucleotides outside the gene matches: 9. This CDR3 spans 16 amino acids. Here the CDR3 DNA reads TGTGCCAGCAGCTCTTGGAACCTAGCGGGGAACAATGAGCAGTTCTTC. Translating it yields CASSSWNLAGNNEQFF.

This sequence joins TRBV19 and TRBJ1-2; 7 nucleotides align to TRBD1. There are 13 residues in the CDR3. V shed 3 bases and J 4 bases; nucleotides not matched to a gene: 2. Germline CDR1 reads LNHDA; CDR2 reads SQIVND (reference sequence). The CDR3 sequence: CASSMRTGYGYTF. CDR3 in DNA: TGTGCCAGTAGTATGAGGACAGGCTATGGCTACACCTTC.

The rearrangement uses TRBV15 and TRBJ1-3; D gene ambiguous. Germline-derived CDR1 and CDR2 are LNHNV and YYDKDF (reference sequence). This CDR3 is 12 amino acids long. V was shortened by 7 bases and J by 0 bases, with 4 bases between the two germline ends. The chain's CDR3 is CATKSSGNTIYF. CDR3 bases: TGTGCCACCAAGAGCTCTGGAAACACCATATATTTT. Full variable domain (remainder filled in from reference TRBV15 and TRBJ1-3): DAMVIQNPRYQVTQFGKPVTLSCSQTLNHNVMYWYQQKSSQAPKLLFHYYDKDFNNEADTPDNFQSRRPNTSFCFLDIRSPGLGDTAMYLCATKSSGNTIYFGEGSWLTVV.

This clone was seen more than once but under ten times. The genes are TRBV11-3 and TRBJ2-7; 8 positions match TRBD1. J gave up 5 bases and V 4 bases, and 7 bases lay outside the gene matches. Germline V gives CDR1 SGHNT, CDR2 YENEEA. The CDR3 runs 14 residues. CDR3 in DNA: TGTGCCAGCAGCTACGGACAGGGACGGGACGAGCAGTACTTC. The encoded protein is CASSYGQGRDEQYF.